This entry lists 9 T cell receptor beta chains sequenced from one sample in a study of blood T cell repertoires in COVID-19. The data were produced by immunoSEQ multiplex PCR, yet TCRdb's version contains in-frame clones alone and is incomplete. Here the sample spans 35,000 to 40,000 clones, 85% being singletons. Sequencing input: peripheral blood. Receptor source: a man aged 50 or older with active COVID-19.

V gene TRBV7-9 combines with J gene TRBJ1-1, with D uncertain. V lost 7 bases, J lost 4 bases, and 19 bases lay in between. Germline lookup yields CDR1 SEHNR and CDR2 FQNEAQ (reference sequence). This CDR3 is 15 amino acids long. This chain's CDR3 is CASNLAPGSGTEAFF. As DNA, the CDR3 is TGTGCCAGCAATCTCGCCCCCGGTTCGGGCACTGAAGCTTTCTTT.

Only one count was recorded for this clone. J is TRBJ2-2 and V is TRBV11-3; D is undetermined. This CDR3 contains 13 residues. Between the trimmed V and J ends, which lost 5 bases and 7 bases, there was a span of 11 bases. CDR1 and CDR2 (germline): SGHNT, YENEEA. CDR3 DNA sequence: TGTGCCAGCAGCCTAAGCGTCGGCGGGGAGCTGTTTTTT. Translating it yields CASSLSVGGELFF.

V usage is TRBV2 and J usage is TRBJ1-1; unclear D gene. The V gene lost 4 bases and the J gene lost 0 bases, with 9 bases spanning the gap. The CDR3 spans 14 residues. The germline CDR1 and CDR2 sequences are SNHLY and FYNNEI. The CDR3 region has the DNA TGTGCCAGCAGTGTGCGGCAGATGAACACTGAAGCTTTCTTT. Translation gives CASSVRQMNTEAFF.

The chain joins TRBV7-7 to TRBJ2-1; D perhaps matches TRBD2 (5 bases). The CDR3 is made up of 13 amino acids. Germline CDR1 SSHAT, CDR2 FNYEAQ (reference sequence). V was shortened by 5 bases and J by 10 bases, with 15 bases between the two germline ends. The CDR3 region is CASSRGYREEQFF. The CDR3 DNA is TGTGCCAGCAGCCGGGGTTATAGGGAGGAGCAGTTCTTC. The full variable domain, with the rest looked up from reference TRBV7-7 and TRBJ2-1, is GAGVSQSPRYKVTKRGQDVTLRCDPISSHATLYWYQQALGQGPEFLTYFNYEAQPDKSGLPSDRFSAERPEGSISTLTIQRTEQRDSAMYRCASSRGYREEQFFGPGTRLTVL.

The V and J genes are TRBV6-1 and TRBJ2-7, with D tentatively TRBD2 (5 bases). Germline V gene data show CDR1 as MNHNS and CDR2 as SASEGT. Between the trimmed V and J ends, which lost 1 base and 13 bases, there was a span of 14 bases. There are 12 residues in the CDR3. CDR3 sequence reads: CASSEVLRGGYF. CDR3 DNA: TGTGCCAGCAGTGAAGTTCTCCGGGGTGGCTACTTC.

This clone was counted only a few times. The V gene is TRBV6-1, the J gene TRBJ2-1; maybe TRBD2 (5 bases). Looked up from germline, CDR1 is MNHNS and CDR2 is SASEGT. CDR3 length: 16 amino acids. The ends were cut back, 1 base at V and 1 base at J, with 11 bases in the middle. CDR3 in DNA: TGTGCCAGCAGTGAAGTCCGAGGGTTTTCCTACAATGAGCAGTTCTTC. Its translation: CASSEVRGFSYNEQFF.

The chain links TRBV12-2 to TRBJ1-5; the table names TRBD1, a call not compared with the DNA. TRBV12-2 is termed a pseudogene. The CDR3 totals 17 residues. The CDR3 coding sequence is TGTGCAAGTCGCTTAGCGACCCCGGACAGGCCCAATCAGCCCCAGCATTTT. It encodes CASRLATPDRPNQPQHF.

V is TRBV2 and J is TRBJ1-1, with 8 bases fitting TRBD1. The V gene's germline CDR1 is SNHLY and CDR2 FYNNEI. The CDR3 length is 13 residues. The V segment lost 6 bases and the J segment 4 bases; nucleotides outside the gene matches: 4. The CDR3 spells CASSLDRGTEAFF. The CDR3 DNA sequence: TGTGCCAGCAGCCTTGACAGGGGCACTGAAGCTTTCTTT.

The CDR3 nucleotides are TGTGCCAGCAGCCCTTCGGGACTAGCGGGGGGAACCGGGGAGCTGTTTTTT. Translation gives CASSPSGLAGGTGELFF. The chain is built from TRBV3-1 (or the pseudogene TRBV3-2) and TRBJ2-2, with TRBD2 matching over 15 bases. After removal of 4 bases from V and 5 bases from J, the junction contained 5 bases not matched to a gene. The germline V gene encodes CDR1 LGHDT and CDR2 YNNKEL (reference sequence). The CDR3 is 17 amino acids.